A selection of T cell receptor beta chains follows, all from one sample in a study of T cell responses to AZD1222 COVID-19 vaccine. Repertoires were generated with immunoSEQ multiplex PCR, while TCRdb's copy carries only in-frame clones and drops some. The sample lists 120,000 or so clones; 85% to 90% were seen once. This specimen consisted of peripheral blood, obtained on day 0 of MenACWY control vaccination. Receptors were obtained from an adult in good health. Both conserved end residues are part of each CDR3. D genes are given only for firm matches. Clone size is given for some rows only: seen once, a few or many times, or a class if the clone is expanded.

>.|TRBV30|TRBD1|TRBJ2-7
TGTGCCTGGAAAACAGGGGCCGTAATGTACTTC
CAWKTGAVMYF
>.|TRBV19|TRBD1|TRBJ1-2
TGTGCCAGTAGTGTCGGGACAGGGAGTTCCTATGGCTACACCTTC
CASSVGTGSSYGYTF
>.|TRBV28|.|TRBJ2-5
TGTGCCAGCAGCCCTCCAAGACGGGGGAAAGAGACCCAGTACTTC
CASSPPRRGKETQYF
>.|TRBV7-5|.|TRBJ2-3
TGTGCCAGAAGCTTAGAGAGGGATAGCACAGATACGCAGTATTTT
CARSLERDSTDTQYF
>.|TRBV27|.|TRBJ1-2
TGTGCCAGCAGACCTCAGTGGAACCCTGAGCGCTACACCTTC
CASRPQWNPERYTF
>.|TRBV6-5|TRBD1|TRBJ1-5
TGTGCCAGCAGTTTAAGACAGGGTTACAATCAGCCCCAGCATTTT
CASSLRQGYNQPQHF
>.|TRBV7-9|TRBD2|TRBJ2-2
TGTGCCAGCAGCTTAGGGACTAGCGGGATCGGGGAGCTGTTTTTT
CASSLGTSGIGELFF
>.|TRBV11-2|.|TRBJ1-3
TGTGCCAGCAGCTTAGGAGGGCTTGGAAACACCATATATTTT
CASSLGGLGNTIYF
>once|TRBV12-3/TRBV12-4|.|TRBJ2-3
TGTGCCAGCAGTTTCCCCCGCAATACGCAGTATTTT
CASSFPRNTQYF
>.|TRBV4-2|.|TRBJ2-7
TGTGCCAGCAGCCAAGAAAGGACCAGGGTAGGGAGCTACGAGCAGTACTTC
CASSQERTRVGSYEQYF
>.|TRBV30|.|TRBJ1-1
TGTGCCTGGAGTGTTCGGGGGTCTACTGAAGCTTTCTTT
CAWSVRGSTEAFF
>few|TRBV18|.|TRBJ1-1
TGTGCCAGCTCACCACCGAAAGGGGAGGGCACTGAAGCTTTCTTT
CASSPPKGEGTEAFF
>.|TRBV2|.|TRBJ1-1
TGTGCCAGCAGTGTGGGCATCGGGAACACTGAAGCTTTCTTT
CASSVGIGNTEAFF
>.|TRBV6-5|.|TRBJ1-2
TGTGCCAGCAGAAAACTCCGGGAGACGGATGGCTACACCTTC
CASRKLRETDGYTF
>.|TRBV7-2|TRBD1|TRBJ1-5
TGTGCCAGCAGCCCGGACAGGGGATTTCAGCCCCAGCATTTT
CASSPDRGFQPQHF
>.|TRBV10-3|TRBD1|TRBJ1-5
TGTGCCATCAGTGAGGGACAGGGGTACAATCAGCCCCAGCATTTT
CAISEGQGYNQPQHF
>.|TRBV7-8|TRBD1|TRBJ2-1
TGTGCCAGCAGCTTAGAGGGACAGGGGCCCTACAATGAGCAGTTCTTC
CASSLEGQGPYNEQFF
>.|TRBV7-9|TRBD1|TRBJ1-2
TGTGCCAGCAGAAAACAGGGGAAGGACAACTATGGCTACACCTTC
CASRKQGKDNYGYTF
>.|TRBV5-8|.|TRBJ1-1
TGTGCCAGCAGCTTGGGGGTAAATCGACAGGCCAATTTTGGAGCTTTCTTT
CASSLGVNRQANFGAFF
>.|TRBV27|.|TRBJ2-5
TGTGCCAGCAGAGGAGTGAAAGAGACCCAGTACTTC
CASRGVKETQYF
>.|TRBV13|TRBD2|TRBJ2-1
TGTGCCAGCACCCTAGAGGGTAGCGGGAGCTATGAGCAGTTCTTC
CASTLEGSGSYEQFF
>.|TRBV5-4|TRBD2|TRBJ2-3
TGTGCCAGCAGCTTTCCTAGCGGGAGTAGCACAGATACGCAGTATTTT
CASSFPSGSSTDTQYF
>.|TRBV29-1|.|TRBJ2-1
TGCAGCGTTGAGAAGGGTTCGGGGACGGGCGAGCAGTTCTTC
CSVEKGSGTGEQFF
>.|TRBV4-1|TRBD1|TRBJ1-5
TGCGCCAGCAGCCAAGGTGAGACAGGGGTCAATCAGCCCCAGCATTTT
CASSQGETGVNQPQHF
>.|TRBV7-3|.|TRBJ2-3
TGTGCCAGCAGCCCAGGGACTCCCGGTACGCAGTATTTT
CASSPGTPGTQYF
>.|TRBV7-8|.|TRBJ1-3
TGTGCCAGCAGCTTAGCGGCAGGGTTCTCTGGAAACACCATATATTTT
CASSLAAGFSGNTIYF
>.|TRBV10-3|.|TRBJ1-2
TGTGCCATCAGTGCCCGGACAGCTAACTATGGCTACACCTTC
CAISARTANYGYTF
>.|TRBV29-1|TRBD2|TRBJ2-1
TGCAGCGTTGAAACTAGCGGGAGGGCCGTTGAGCAGTTCTTC
CSVETSGRAVEQFF
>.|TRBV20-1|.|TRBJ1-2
TGCAGTGCGGTAAGGGTCAATGGCTACACCTTC
CSAVRVNGYTF
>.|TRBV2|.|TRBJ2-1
TGTGCCAGCAGGTTGTTGGGGGGCGAGCAGTTCTTC
CASRLLGGEQFF
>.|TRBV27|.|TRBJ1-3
TGTGCCAGCAGTTGGGGGAAGGGTCCCGGAAACACCATATATTTT
CASSWGKGPGNTIYF
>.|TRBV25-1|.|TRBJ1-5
TGTGCCAGCAGTGAATACAGGGTCAATCAGCCCCAGCATTTT
CASSEYRVNQPQHF
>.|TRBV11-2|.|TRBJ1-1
TGTGCCAGCAGCTTACCCCGACAGATTTACACTGAAGCTTTCTTT
CASSLPRQIYTEAFF
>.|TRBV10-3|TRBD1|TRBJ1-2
TGTGCCATCAGGTCGGGACAGGACGACTATGGCTACACCTTC
CAIRSGQDDYGYTF
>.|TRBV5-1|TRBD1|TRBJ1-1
TGCGCCAGCAGCTTGGAGAGGGGGCGGACTGAAGCTTTCTTT
CASSLERGRTEAFF
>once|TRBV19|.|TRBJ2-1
TGTGCCAGTAGTATAGGTGAGCAGTACAATGAGCAGTTCTTC
CASSIGEQYNEQFF
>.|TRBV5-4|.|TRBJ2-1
TGTGCCAGCGCCGCCGGGGGAAATATCTACAATGAGCAGTTCTTC
CASAAGGNIYNEQFF
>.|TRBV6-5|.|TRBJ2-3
TGTGCCAGCAGTTACGGAGGGACAGATACGCAGTATTTT
CASSYGGTDTQYF
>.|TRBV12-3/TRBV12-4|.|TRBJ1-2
TGTGCCAGCAGTTTGACGCCGGTGAGCACCTTC
CASSLTPVSTF
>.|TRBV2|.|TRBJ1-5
TGTGCCAGCAGTTGGTCGACAGAGAGCAATCAGCCCCAGCATTTT
CASSWSTESNQPQHF
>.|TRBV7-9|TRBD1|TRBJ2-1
TGTGCCAGCAGCCCCCGGGACAGCGGATACAATGAGCAGTTCTTC
CASSPRDSGYNEQFF
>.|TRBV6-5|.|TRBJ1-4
TGTGCCAGCAGTCGGAGGGTCACTAATGAAAAACTGTTTTTT
CASSRRVTNEKLFF
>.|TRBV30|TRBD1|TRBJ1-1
TGTGCCTGGAGTGTACTAAGGACAGGGTTAGAAGCTTTCTTT
CAWSVLRTGLEAFF